The clone carrying this T cell receptor beta chain was seen only a few times. This sample was taken from a study of T-cell memory formation after mild COVID-19. TCRdb analysed the 5' RACE reads with MiXCR anew, one entry per CDR3 protein. The sample lists approximately 570,000 distinct CDR3 sequences; around 17% were seen once. Material: PBMCs or a T cell subset sorted from them (not recorded which). The receptor was derived from an adult woman who had mild COVID-19 (a few samples of this study predate the infection). Cell type and time point are not known.

CDR3 residues: CASSLVGTGVSYEQYF. CDR3 coding DNA: TGCGCCAGCAGCTTGGTCGGGACAGGGGTCTCCTACGAGCAGTACTTC. The rearrangement uses TRBV5-1 and TRBJ2-7; 10 positions match TRBD1. J lost 0 bases, V lost 0 bases, and 3 bases had no gene match. The CDR3 totals 16 residues. CDR1 and CDR2 (germline): SGHRS, YFSETQ.